What follows are 3 T cell receptor beta chains derived from one specimen sequenced in a study of OX40 agonist ivuxolimab in advanced cancers. Using immunoSEQ multiplex PCR, the repertoire was profiled, and TCRdb retains in-frame clones only, with some absent. The data show about 45,000 clones, roughly 88% seen once. This sample comprised CD4+ or CD8+ T cells sorted from blood, obtained in a trial of the OX40 agonist ivuxolimab. Source of these receptors: an adult with an advanced solid tumor such as melanoma, head and neck, liver or kidney cancer.

This clone was counted once. The V call is TRBV27, the J call TRBJ2-5; D remains unclear. The CDR3 totals 14 residues. Trimming took 8 bases from V and 2 from J, leaving 15 bases between them. The germline gives CDR1 MNHEY, CDR2 SMNVEV (reference sequence). The CDR3 loop is CASPFLARQETQYF. CDR3 nucleotides: TGTGCCAGCCCATTCTTGGCCCGACAAGAGACCCAGTACTTC.

The chain carries TRBV28 and TRBJ1-5, with TRBD1 identical over 7 bases. V was clipped by 5 bases and J by 5 bases; unmatched bases: 9. Germline CDR1 reads MDHEN; CDR2 reads SYDVKM. The CDR3 covers 15 residues. CDR3 in amino acids: CASSLGQKKDQPQHF. Here the CDR3 DNA reads TGTGCCAGCAGTCTGGGACAGAAGAAAGATCAGCCCCAGCATTTT. The variable domain in full, completed from reference TRBV28 and TRBJ1-5, reads DVKVTQSSRYLVKRTGEKVFLECVQDMDHENMFWYRQDPGLGLRLIYFSYDVKMKEKGDIPEGYSVSREKKERFSLILESASTNQTSMYLCASSLGQKKDQPQHFGDGTRLSIL.

CDR3 protein: CASSSGLLGAFF. The CDR3 DNA sequence: TGTGCCAGCAGTTCGGGACTCCTCGGGGCTTTCTTT. This rearrangement joins TRBV27 to TRBJ1-1; tentatively, D is TRBD1 (5 bases). The CDR3 is 12 amino acids. Germline CDR1 MNHEY, CDR2 SMNVEV (reference sequence). Trimming stripped 4 bases from V and 11 bases from J, with 14 bases between.